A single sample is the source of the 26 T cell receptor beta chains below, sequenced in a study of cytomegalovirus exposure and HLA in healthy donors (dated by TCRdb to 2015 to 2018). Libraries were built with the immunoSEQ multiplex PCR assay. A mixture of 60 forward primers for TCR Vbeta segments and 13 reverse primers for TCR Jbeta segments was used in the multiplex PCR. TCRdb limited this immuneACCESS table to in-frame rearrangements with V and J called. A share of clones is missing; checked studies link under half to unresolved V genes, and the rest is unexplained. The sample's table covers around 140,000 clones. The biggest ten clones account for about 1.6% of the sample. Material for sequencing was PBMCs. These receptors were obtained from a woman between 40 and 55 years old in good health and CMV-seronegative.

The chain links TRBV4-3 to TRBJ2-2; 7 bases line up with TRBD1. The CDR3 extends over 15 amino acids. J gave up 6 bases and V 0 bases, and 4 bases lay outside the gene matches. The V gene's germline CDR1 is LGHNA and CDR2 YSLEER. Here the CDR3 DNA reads TGCGCCAGCAGCCAAGAAGGGGGCAGGTCCGGGGAGCTGTTTTTT. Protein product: CASSQEGGRSGELFF.

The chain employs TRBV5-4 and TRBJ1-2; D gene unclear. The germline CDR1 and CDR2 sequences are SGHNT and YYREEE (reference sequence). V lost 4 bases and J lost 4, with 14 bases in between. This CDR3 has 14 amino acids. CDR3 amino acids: CASSLVMESYGYTF. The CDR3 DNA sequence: TGTGCCAGCAGCCTCGTTATGGAGAGCTATGGCTACACCTTC.

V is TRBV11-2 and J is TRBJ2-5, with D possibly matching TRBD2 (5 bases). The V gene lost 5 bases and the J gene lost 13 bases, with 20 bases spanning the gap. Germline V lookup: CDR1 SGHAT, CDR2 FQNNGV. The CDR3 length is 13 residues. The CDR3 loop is CASSPRTQRDPYF. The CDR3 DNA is TGTGCCAGCAGCCCCCGGACTCAACGCGATCCGTACTTC.

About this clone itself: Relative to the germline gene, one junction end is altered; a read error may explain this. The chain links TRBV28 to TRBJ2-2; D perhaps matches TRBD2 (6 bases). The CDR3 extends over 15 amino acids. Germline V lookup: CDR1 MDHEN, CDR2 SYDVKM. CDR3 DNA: TGTGCCAGCCGTTTAGCGGTCTCGAACACCGGGGAGCTGTTTTTT. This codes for CASRLAVSNTGELFF.

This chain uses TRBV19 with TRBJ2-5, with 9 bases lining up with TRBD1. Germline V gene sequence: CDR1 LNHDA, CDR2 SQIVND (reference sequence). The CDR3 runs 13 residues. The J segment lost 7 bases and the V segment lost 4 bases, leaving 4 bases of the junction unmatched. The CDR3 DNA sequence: TGTGCCAGTAGTAGGGACAGGGAGGGGACCCAGTACTTC. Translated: CASSRDREGTQYF.

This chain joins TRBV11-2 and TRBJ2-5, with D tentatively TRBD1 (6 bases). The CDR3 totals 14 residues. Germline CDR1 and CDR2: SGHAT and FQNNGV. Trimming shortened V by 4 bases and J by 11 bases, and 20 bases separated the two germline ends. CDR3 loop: CASSSTTGSWEQYF. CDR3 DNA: TGTGCCAGCAGCTCTACGACAGGTTCGTGGGAGCAGTACTTC.

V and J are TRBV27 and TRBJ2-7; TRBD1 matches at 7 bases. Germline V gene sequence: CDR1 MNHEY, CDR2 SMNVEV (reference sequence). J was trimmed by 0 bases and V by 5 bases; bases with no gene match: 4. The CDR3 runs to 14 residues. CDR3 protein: CASSPRDSSYEQYV. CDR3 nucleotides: TGTGCCAGCAGTCCGAGGGACAGCTCCTACGAGCAGTACGTC.

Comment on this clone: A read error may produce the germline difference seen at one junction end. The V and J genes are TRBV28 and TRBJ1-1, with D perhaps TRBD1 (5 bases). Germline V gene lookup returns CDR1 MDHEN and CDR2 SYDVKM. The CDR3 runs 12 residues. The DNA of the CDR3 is TGTGCCACAACTATCCAGGGTTGGCAGCCATACTTT. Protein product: CATTIQGWQPYF.

The CDR3 DNA is TGTGCCAGCAGCTTAGGAGCGAACACAGATACGCAGTATTTT. It encodes CASSLGANTDTQYF. J is TRBJ2-3 and V is TRBV7-3; D is uncertain. Germline loops: CDR1 SGHTA, CDR2 FQGTGA. The CDR3 spans 14 residues. The ends were cut back, 2 bases at V and 2 bases at J, with 8 bases in the middle.

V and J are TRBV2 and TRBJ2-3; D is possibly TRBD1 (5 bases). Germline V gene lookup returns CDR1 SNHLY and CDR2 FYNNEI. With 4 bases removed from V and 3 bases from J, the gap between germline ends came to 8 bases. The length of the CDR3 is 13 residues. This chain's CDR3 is CASSVRGTDTQYF. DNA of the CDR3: TGTGCCAGCAGTGTTAGGGGAACAGATACGCAGTATTTT.

The CDR3 region is CASSQVRASGGHRYDTDTQYF. The CDR3 DNA sequence: TGTGCCAGCAGCCAAGTTCGGGCTAGCGGGGGCCACCGTTACGACACAGATACGCAGTATTTT. V usage is TRBV4-2 and J usage is TRBJ2-3, with 10 positions matching TRBD2. Germline V gene data show CDR1 as LGHNA and CDR2 as YNFKEQ. The CDR3 totals 21 residues. The ends lost 1 base at V and 2 bases at J; junction bases unmatched: 18.

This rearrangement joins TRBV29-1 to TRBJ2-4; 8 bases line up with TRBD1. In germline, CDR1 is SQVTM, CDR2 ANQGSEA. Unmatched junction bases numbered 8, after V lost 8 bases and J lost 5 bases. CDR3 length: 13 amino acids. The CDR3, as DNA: TGCAGCATTCGACAGGGGTCGGAAAACATTCAGTACTTC. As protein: CSIRQGSENIQYF. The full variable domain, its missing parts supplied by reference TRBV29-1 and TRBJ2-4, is SAVISQKPSRDICQRGTSLTIQCQVDSQVTMMFWYRQQPGQSLTLIATANQGSEATYESGFVIDKFPISRPNLTFSTLTVSNMSPEDSSIYLCSIRQGSENIQYFGAGTRLSVL.

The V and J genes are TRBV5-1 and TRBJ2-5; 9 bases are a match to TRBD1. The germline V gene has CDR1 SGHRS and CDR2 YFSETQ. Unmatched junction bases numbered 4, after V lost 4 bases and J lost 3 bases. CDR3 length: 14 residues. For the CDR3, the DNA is TGCGCCAGCAGCCTGGACAGGGGCAAAGAGACCCAGTACTTC. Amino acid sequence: CASSLDRGKETQYF. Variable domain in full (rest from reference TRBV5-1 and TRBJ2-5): KAGVTQTPRYLIKTRGQQVTLSCSPISGHRSVSWYQQTPGQGLQFLFEYFSETQRNKGNFPGRFSGRQFSNSRSEMNVSTLELGDSALYLCASSLDRGKETQYFGPGTRLLVL.

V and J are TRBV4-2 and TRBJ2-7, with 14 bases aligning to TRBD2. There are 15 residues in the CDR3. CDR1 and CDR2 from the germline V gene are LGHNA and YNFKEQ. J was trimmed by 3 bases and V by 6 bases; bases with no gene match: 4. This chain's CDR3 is CASSLGLAGGYEQYF. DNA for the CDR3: TGTGCCAGCAGTCTAGGACTAGCGGGGGGCTACGAGCAGTACTTC.

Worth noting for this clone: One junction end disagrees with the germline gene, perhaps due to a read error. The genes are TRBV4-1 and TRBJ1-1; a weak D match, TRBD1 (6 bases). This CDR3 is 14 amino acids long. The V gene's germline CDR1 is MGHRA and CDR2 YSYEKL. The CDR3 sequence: CASSQEDRNSEAFF. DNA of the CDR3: TGCGCCAGCAGCCAAGAAGACAGGAACAGTGAAGCTTTCTTT.

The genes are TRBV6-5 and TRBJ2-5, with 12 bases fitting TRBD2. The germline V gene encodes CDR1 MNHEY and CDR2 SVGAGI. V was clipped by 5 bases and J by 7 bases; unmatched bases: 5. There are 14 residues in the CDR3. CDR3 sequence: CASSLAGGPGTQYF. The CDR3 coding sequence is TGTGCCAGCAGTCTAGCGGGGGGGCCGGGGACCCAGTACTTC.

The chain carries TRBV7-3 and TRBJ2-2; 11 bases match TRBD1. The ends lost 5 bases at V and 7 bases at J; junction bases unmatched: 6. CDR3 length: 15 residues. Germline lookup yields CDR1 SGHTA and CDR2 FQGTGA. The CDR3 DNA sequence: TGTGCCAGCAGCCAAGGGACAGGGGGAAACGGGGAGCTGTTTTTT. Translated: CASSQGTGGNGELFF.

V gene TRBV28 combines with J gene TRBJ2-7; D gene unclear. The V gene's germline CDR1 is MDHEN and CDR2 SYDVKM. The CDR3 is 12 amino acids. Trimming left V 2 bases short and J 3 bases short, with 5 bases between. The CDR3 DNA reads TGTGCCAGCAGTTTAATGAGCTACGAGCAGTACTTC. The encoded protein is CASSLMSYEQYF.

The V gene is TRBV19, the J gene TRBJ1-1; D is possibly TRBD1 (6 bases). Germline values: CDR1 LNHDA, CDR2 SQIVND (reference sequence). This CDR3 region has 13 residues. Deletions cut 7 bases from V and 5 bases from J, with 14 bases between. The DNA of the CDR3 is TGTGCCAGTACTACAGGGTGGAAGACTGAAGCTTTCTTT. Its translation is CASTTGWKTEAFF.

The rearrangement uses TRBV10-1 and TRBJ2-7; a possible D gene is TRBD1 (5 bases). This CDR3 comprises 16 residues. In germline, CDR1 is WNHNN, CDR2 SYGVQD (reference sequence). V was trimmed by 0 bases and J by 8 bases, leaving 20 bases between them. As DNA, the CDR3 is TGCGCCAGCAGTGAGTCGGGGAAGAGGACAAGGGGTAAGCAGTACGTC. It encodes CASSESGKRTRGKQYV.

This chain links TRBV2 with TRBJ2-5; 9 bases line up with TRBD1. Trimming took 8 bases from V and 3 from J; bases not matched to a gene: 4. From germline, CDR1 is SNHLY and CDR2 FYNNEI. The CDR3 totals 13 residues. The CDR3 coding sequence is TGTGCCAGCCGAGGACAGGGGAAAGAGACCCAGTACTTC. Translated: CASRGQGKETQYF.

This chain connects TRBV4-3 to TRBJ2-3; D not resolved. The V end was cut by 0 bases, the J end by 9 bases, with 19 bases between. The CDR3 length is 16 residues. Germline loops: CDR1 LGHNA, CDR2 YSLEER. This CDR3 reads CASSQESVPTYSTQYF. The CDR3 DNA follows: TGCGCCAGCAGCCAAGAGTCCGTTCCTACCTACTCCACGCAGTATTTT.

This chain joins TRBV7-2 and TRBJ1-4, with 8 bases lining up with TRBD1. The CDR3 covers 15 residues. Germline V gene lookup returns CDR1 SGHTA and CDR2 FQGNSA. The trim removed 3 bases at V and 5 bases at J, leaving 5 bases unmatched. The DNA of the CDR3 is TGTGCCAGCAGCTTCGACAGGGGTGGGAATGAAAAACTGTTTTTT. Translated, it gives CASSFDRGGNEKLFF.

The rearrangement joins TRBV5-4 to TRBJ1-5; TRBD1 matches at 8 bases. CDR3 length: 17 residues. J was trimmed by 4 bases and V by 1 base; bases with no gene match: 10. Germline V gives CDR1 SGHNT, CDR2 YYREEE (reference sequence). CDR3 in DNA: TGTGCCAGCAGCTTGAAATTAGGACAGGGAAAGAATCAGCCCCAGCATTTT. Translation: CASSLKLGQGKNQPQHF.

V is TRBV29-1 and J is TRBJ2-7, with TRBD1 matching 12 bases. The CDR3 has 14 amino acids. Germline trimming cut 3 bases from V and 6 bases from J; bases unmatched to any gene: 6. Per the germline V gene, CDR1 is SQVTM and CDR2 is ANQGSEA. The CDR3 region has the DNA TGCAGCGTTGAGGGACAGGGGGCGACGTCCGAGCAGTACTTC. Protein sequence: CSVEGQGATSEQYF.

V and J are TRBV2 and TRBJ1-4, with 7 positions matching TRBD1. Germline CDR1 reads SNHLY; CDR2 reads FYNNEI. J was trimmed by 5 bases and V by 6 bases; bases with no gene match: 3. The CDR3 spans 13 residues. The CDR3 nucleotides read TGTGCCAGCAGGTCGGGACAGAATGAAAAACTGTTTTTT. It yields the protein CASRSGQNEKLFF.